The 22 T cell receptor beta chains below all came from one sample that was sequenced in a study of blood T cell repertoires in COVID-19. Clones were sequenced by immunoSEQ multiplex PCR, and TCRdb holds only the in-frame ones, with some missing. The profile shows almost 200,000 clones, roughly 90% of them singletons. Material: peripheral blood. These receptors all stem from a woman between 65 and 79 years old with acute or convalescent COVID-19.

The chain carries TRBV11-2 and TRBJ2-7, with 11 bases lining up with TRBD2. V was clipped by 0 bases and J by 4 bases; unmatched bases: 8. CDR3 length: 17 amino acids. From germline, CDR1 is SGHAT and CDR2 FQNNGV. The CDR3 bases are TGTGCCAGCAGCTTAGATCTGGCTAGCGGGGGGAGGTACGAGCAGTACTTC. It yields the protein CASSLDLASGGRYEQYF.

This clone was recorded only once. CDR3 nucleotides: TGCGCCAGCAGCTCTTTGGGACAGCGCACAGATACGCAGTATTTT. The encoded protein is CASSSLGQRTDTQYF. V gene TRBV5-1 combines with J gene TRBJ2-3, with 7 nucleotides matching TRBD1. The CDR3 has 15 residues. Per the germline V gene, CDR1 is SGHRS and CDR2 is YFSETQ. V gave up 3 bases and J gave up 1 base; unmatched junction bases: 5. The variable domain in full, with the rest retrieved from reference TRBV5-1 and TRBJ2-3, is KAGVTQTPRYLIKTRGQQVTLSCSPISGHRSVSWYQQTPGQGLQFLFEYFSETQRNKGNFPGRFSGRQFSNSRSEMNVSTLELGDSALYLCASSSLGQRTDTQYFGPGTRLTVL.

This rearrangement joins TRBV10-3 to TRBJ2-2; 9 bases match TRBD2. Losses at the gene ends were 5 bases for V and 7 bases for J; bases not matched to a gene: 11. CDR1 is ENHRY and CDR2 is SYGVKD in the germline V gene. The CDR3 covers 16 residues. CDR3 loop: CAISTLRGGAFGELFF. CDR3 bases: TGTGCCATCAGTACCCTGCGGGGGGGAGCGTTCGGGGAGCTGTTTTTT.

This clone was detected only once. In DNA, the CDR3 is TGCGCCAGCAGCATCATCCCGGGACTAACCTACGAGCAGTACTTC. It yields the protein CASSIIPGLTYEQYF. This chain uses TRBV5-1 with TRBJ2-7; TRBD2 matches at 7 bases. V lost 4 bases, J lost 2 bases, and 9 bases stayed unmatched. The CDR3 is made up of 15 amino acids. Germline loops: CDR1 SGHRS, CDR2 YFSETQ.

This clone was observed a single time. The CDR3 DNA follows: TGTGCCAGCAGCCAAAGGGGCGCGCAGACCCAGTACTTC. Amino acid sequence: CASSQRGAQTQYF. The genes are TRBV3-1 (or the pseudogene TRBV3-2) and TRBJ2-5, with D possibly TRBD1 on 5 matching bases. The CDR3 runs 13 residues. Trimming pared 2 bases from V and 6 bases from J, leaving 10 bases between. In germline, CDR1 is LGHDT, CDR2 YNNKEL (reference sequence).

The chain joins TRBV19 to TRBJ1-6, with TRBD1 as a possible D gene (6 bases). The CDR3 length is 17 residues. Trimming stripped 7 bases from V and 0 bases from J, with 16 bases between. Germline V gene data show CDR1 as LNHDA and CDR2 as SQIVND (reference sequence). The CDR3 protein is CASTPGQGSSYNSPLHF. Here the CDR3 DNA reads TGTGCCAGTACCCCGGGGCAGGGGAGCTCCTATAATTCACCCCTCCACTTT.

The J gene is TRBJ2-1, the V gene TRBV19; 9 bases map to TRBD1. This CDR3 comprises 15 residues. Germline V gene data show CDR1 as LNHDA and CDR2 as SQIVND (reference sequence). V lost 2 bases to trimming and J lost 7 bases; unmatched junction nucleotides: 6. The CDR3 DNA sequence: TGTGCCAGTAGTATAAAAGGACAGGGGAAAAATGAGCAGTTCTTC. Protein product: CASSIKGQGKNEQFF.

This clone came up a few times. The CDR3 protein is CASSYSIDGGRDTDTQYF. The CDR3 DNA reads TGTGCCAGCAGTTACTCGATTGATGGCGGGAGGGACACAGATACGCAGTATTTT. The gene calls are TRBV6-2 or TRBV6-3 and TRBJ2-3; 9 nucleotides agree with TRBD2. The CDR3 is 18 amino acids. CDR1 and CDR2 from the germline V gene are MNHEY and SVGEGT. The V and J ends lost 0 bases and 2 bases, in that order; junction bases with no gene match: 9.

The gene calls are TRBV19 and TRBJ2-1; TRBD2 matches at 11 bases. The V gene end was trimmed by 6 bases and the J gene end by 4 bases; junction bases not matched to a gene: 8. The CDR3 length is 16 residues. Germline assignment: CDR1 LNHDA and CDR2 SQIVND (reference sequence). CDR3 region: CASRIKGLAGYNEQFF. CDR3 DNA: TGTGCCAGTAGGATCAAAGGACTAGCGGGTTACAATGAGCAGTTCTTC.

The chain couples TRBV18 to TRBJ2-1, with D possibly being TRBD2 (6 bases). With 3 bases removed from V and 3 bases from J, the gap between germline ends came to 15 bases. The CDR3 is 16 amino acids. From germline, CDR1 is KGHSH and CDR2 LQKENI. The DNA of the CDR3 is TGTGCCAGCTCACCGTTAGCGGAGACCTTCTACAATGAGCAGTTCTTC. Protein: CASSPLAETFYNEQFF.

The chain is built from TRBV7-9 and TRBJ1-1; D ambiguous. Per germline, CDR1 SEHNR and CDR2 FQNEAQ (reference sequence). This CDR3 has 13 residues. V lost 2 bases and J lost 6, with 10 bases in between. The CDR3 loop is CASSLTEEAEAFF. Written as DNA, the CDR3 is TGTGCCAGCAGCTTAACCGAAGAGGCTGAAGCTTTCTTT.

The rearrangement joins TRBV10-3 to TRBJ2-1, with D maybe TRBD1 (8 bases). CDR3 length equals 14 residues. With 6 bases removed from V and 2 bases from J, the gap between germline ends came to 11 bases. CDR1 ENHRY and CDR2 SYGVKD come from the germline V gene. The CDR3 DNA sequence: TGTGCCATCAGAGCGGGACAGGCCTACAATGAGCAGTTCTTC. Protein sequence: CAIRAGQAYNEQFF.

This clone was observed a few times. The chain recombines TRBV19 with TRBJ2-5; 8 positions match TRBD1. V shed 5 bases and J 5 bases; nucleotides not matched to a gene: 7. The CDR3 contains 14 residues. Germline V CDR1 and CDR2: LNHDA, SQIVND (reference sequence). The CDR3: CASSAQTGVETQYF. CDR3 in DNA: TGTGCCAGTAGTGCCCAGACAGGGGTGGAGACCCAGTACTTC.

The chain recombines TRBV19 with TRBJ2-3, with 11 nucleotides matching TRBD2. Germline V gene sequence: CDR1 LNHDA, CDR2 SQIVND (reference sequence). The junction had 6 bases not matched to a gene; V was cut back by 6 bases and J by 4 bases. The CDR3 totals 15 residues. The CDR3 coding sequence is TGTGCCAGTAGGACTAGCGGGACCATTGCAGATACGCAGTATTTT. Translation: CASRTSGTIADTQYF.

CDR3 sequence (DNA): TGCGCCAGCAGCTTTCAGAGCGACACTGAAGCTTTCTTT. Its translation: CASSFQSDTEAFF. The chain has TRBV5-1 and TRBJ1-1; D is unclear. The CDR3 has 13 residues. V was pared by 2 bases and J by 3 bases, with 8 bases between. From germline, CDR1 is SGHRS and CDR2 YFSETQ.

The J gene is TRBJ1-1, the V gene TRBV5-4; a weak D match, TRBD1 (5 bases). Trimming removed 4 bases at V and 2 bases at J, with 12 bases between. This CDR3 has 14 amino acids. Looked up from germline, CDR1 is SGHNT and CDR2 is YYREEE (reference sequence). The CDR3 DNA follows: TGTGCCAGCAGCCCCAGGACACCCAACACTGAAGCTTTCTTT. It is translated as CASSPRTPNTEAFF. Filled out from reference TRBV5-4 and TRBJ1-1, the complete variable domain reads ETGVTQSPTHLIKTRGQQVTLRCSSQSGHNTVSWYQQALGQGPQFIFQYYREEENGRGNFPPRFSGLQFPNYSSELNVNALELDDSALYLCASSPRTPNTEAFFGQGTRLTVV.

The rearrangement links TRBV3-1 (or the pseudogene TRBV3-2) to TRBJ2-3, with 9 bases that match TRBD2. The CDR3 length is 16 residues. Trimming took 5 bases from V and 5 from J; bases not matched to a gene: 11. The V gene's germline CDR1 is LGHDT and CDR2 YNNKEL (reference sequence). The chain's CDR3 is CASSRRGGLFEDTQYF. The DNA for the CDR3 is TGTGCCAGCAGCAGGCGGGGGGGCCTGTTCGAAGATACGCAGTATTTT.

This chain connects TRBV7-9 to TRBJ1-1, with 7 bases that match TRBD1. J gave up 7 bases and V 5 bases, and 13 bases lay outside the gene matches. CDR3 length equals 15 residues. CDR1 SEHNR and CDR2 FQNEAQ come from the germline V gene (reference sequence). The CDR3 nucleotides are TGTGCCAGCAGCCTCTCGACAGGGATCATCCGTGAAGCTTTCTTT. It is translated as CASSLSTGIIREAFF.

The chain carries TRBV7-9 and TRBJ2-1; tentatively, D is TRBD1 (7 bases). Trimming left V 3 bases short and J 7 bases short, with 10 bases between. Germline V gene lookup returns CDR1 SEHNR and CDR2 FQNEAQ (reference sequence). The CDR3 spans 13 residues. The CDR3 region is CASSFAGGNEQFF. The CDR3 DNA sequence: TGTGCCAGCAGCTTCGCAGGGGGGAATGAGCAGTTCTTC.

The rearrangement joins TRBV5-1 to TRBJ1-2; TRBD1 matches at 7 bases. The CDR3 is 14 amino acids. Germline CDR1 and CDR2: SGHRS and YFSETQ. V lost 3 bases to trimming and J lost 5 bases; unmatched junction nucleotides: 7. As DNA, the CDR3 is TGCGCCAGCAGCTCTGAGACAGGGCGATATGGCTACACCTTC. It yields the protein CASSSETGRYGYTF.

The chain employs TRBV6-5 and TRBJ1-6, with 8 bases aligning to TRBD1. The CDR3 contains 15 residues. The J segment lost 8 bases and the V segment lost 4 bases, leaving 7 bases of the junction unmatched. The germline V gene encodes CDR1 MNHEY and CDR2 SVGAGI. For the CDR3, the DNA is TGTGCCAGCAGTTTACTACGACAGGGGTATTCACCCCTCCACTTT. As protein: CASSLLRQGYSPLHF.

Points on this clone: Other DNA sequences within the sample encode an identical CDR3. This chain uses TRBV5-1 with TRBJ1-3; no reliable D call. Germline CDR1 is SGHRS and CDR2 is YFSETQ. This CDR3 comprises 14 residues. Deletions cut 0 bases from V and 3 bases from J, with 7 bases between. CDR3 in amino acids: CASSLAGLGNTIYF. For the CDR3, the DNA is TGCGCCAGCAGCTTGGCGGGTCTTGGAAACACCATATATTTT.